These 9 T cell receptor beta chains were sequenced from one sample in a study of shared clonotypes between healthy human individuals. Using immunoSEQ multiplex PCR, the repertoire was profiled, and TCRdb retains in-frame clones only, with some absent. The sample has over 100,000 clones; about 63% are singletons. Sequences were obtained from memory CD8+ T cells sorted from blood. Regarding subset: CD45RO+ cells pooled with CCR7-negative TemRA cells. All receptors derive from a woman between 25 and 40 years old in good health.

The chain combines TRBV5-4 with TRBJ2-7, with 9 bases that match TRBD1. With 1 base clipped from V and 1 base from J, the junction kept 3 bases outside the gene matches. Looked up from germline, CDR1 is SGHNT and CDR2 is YYREEE (reference sequence). The CDR3 totals 15 residues. The CDR3 DNA sequence: TGTGCCAGCAGCTTGATGACAGGGGGGTCCTACGAGCAGTACTTC. Protein: CASSLMTGGSYEQYF.

About this clone: Compared with germline, one end of the junction differs, possibly owing to a read error. This chain uses TRBV5-1 with TRBJ2-3; 16 bases are a match to TRBD2. The CDR3 loop spans 20 amino acids. Germline values: CDR1 SGHRS, CDR2 YFSETQ. The DNA of the CDR3 is TGCGCCAGCAGCCGAAACTCCGGGACTAGCGGGAGGGGGCGCGCAGATGCGCAGTATTTT. Translated, it gives CASSRNSGTSGRGRADAQYF.

The chain couples TRBV7-9 to TRBJ2-1; 8 bases line up with TRBD2. Trimming removed 5 bases from V and 7 bases from J; junction bases left unmatched: 10. The CDR3 spans 15 residues. Germline lookup yields CDR1 SEHNR and CDR2 FQNEAQ (reference sequence). CDR3 in amino acids: CASSLIGGRRNEQFF. CDR3 nucleotides: TGTGCCAGCAGCCTCATTGGCGGGAGGAGAAATGAGCAGTTCTTC.

This clone was picked up a small number of times. For the CDR3, the DNA is TGTGCCAGCAGCGTCACGGGCTCCGAGCAGTACTTC. This sequence encodes CASSVTGSEQYF. This chain joins TRBV9 and TRBJ2-7; D not certain. V was clipped by 2 bases and J by 6 bases, with 9 bases between them. This CDR3 comprises 12 residues. Germline values: CDR1 SGDLS, CDR2 YYNGEE.

V is TRBV7-7 and J is TRBJ2-7; D unresolved. This CDR3 region has 14 residues. CDR1 and CDR2 from the germline V gene are SSHAT and FNYEAQ (reference sequence). The V gene lost 3 bases and the J gene lost 0 bases, with 9 bases spanning the gap. The CDR3 spells CASSFSRDSYEQYF. The CDR3 DNA follows: TGTGCCAGCAGCTTCTCCCGCGACTCCTACGAGCAGTACTTC. Full variable domain (outside the CDR3, taken from reference TRBV7-7 and TRBJ2-7): GAGVSQSPRYKVTKRGQDVTLRCDPISSHATLYWYQQALGQGPEFLTYFNYEAQPDKSGLPSDRFSAERPEGSISTLTIQRTEQRDSAMYRCASSFSRDSYEQYFGPGTRLTVT.

This clone was seen once. The rearrangement uses TRBV7-9 and TRBJ2-1; 7 nucleotides match TRBD2. V dropped 10 bases and J dropped 3; count of bases not matched to a gene: 9. The CDR3 runs 14 residues. Germline lookup yields CDR1 SEHNR and CDR2 FQNEAQ (reference sequence). In nucleotides, the CDR3 is TGTGCCATTCCAAGGGACTACGGCTACAATGAGCAGTTCTTC. It is translated as CAIPRDYGYNEQFF. Full variable domain (remainder filled in from reference TRBV7-9 and TRBJ2-1): DTGVSQNPRHKITKRGQNVTFRCDPISEHNRLYWYRQTLGQGPEFLTYFQNEAQLEKSRLLSDRFSAERPKGSFSTLEIQRTEQGDSAMYLCAIPRDYGYNEQFFGPGTRLTVL.

The V call is TRBV10-3, the J call TRBJ2-1; maybe TRBD2 (6 bases). This CDR3 spans 17 amino acids. The germline CDR1 and CDR2 sequences are ENHRY and SYGVKD. V lost 6 bases and J 9 bases, leaving 27 bases between the germline ends. CDR3 sequence reads: CAIRTRCGGPGNCEQFF. The CDR3 coding sequence is TGTGCCATCAGAACCCGATGCGGAGGGCCCGGTAATTGTGAGCAGTTCTTC.

This clone has only a few counts. The rearrangement uses TRBV28 and TRBJ1-5; D uncertain. CDR1 and CDR2 (germline): MDHEN, SYDVKM. CDR3 length equals 15 residues. Trimming shortened V by 1 base and J by 1 base, and 8 bases separated the two germline ends. CDR3 DNA: TGTGCCAGCAGTTTATACGTCAGAAGCAATCAGCCCCAGCATTTT. Translated: CASSLYVRSNQPQHF.

V usage is TRBV28 and J usage is TRBJ2-7, with 9 nucleotides matching TRBD1. The CDR3 is 15 residues long. CDR1 and CDR2 from the germline V gene are MDHEN and SYDVKM. V lost 3 bases and J lost 4; bases outside the gene matches: 7. The CDR3 nucleotides are TGTGCCAGCAGTTTCGGACAGGGGTGGAATTACGAGCAGTACTTC. Amino acids: CASSFGQGWNYEQYF.